These T cell receptor beta chains were read from a single sample in a study of spatial heterogeneity in lung cancer. One entry per CDR3 protein results from TCRdb running MiXCR on the 5' RACE reads. The sample includes about 48,000 distinct CDR3 sequences, roughly 5.7% of them seen just once. The sequences come from PBMCs, collected at surgery. The receptors were sampled from a male donor with early-stage non-small cell lung cancer. Both conserved end residues are part of each CDR3. The D gene is left open where the match is weak. Some rows mark clone size as missing; the rest say once, few, many or name a class of expanded clone.

V,D,J,size,DNA,CDR3
TRBV7-2,TRBD2,TRBJ2-1,.,TGTGCCAGCAGCCCGGGACTAGCGGGCAATGAGCAGTTCTTC,CASSPGLAGNEQFF
TRBV18,.,TRBJ1-1,many,TGTGCCAGCTCCCCTGACGGGAACACTGAAGCTTTCTTT,CASSPDGNTEAFF
TRBV4-1,.,TRBJ2-3,many,TGCGCCAGCAGCCCACAGGTCACAGATACGCAGTATTTT,CASSPQVTDTQYF
TRBV5-1,TRBD2,TRBJ2-2,few,TGCGCCAGCAGCTTGGCAATGACTAGCGGGAGGGCCTTGAACACCGGGGAGCTGTTTTTT,CASSLAMTSGRALNTGELFF
TRBV27,.,TRBJ2-3,many,TGTGCCAGCAGTTTATTAAGCGGGTGGGGGGCAGATACGCAGTATTTT,CASSLLSGWGADTQYF
TRBV20-1,.,TRBJ2-3,.,TGCAGTGCTAGTTTCCGCACAGATACGCAGTATTTT,CSASFRTDTQYF
TRBV5-1,TRBD1,TRBJ2-3,many,TGCGCCAGCAGGACAGGGAGCACAGATACGCAGTATTTT,CASRTGSTDTQYF
TRBV25-1,TRBD2,TRBJ2-3,few,TGTGCCAGCAGCCGTAGCGGGGCCCGCACAGATACGCAGTATTTT,CASSRSGARTDTQYF
TRBV5-1,.,TRBJ2-6,many,TGCGCCAGCAGCTCCCACAGGGTTGGGCCCTCTGGGGCCAACGTCCTGACTTTC,CASSSHRVGPSGANVLTF
TRBV6-2/TRBV6-3,TRBD1,TRBJ1-1,many,TGTGCCAGCAGTTGGGTTGGACAGGGCCAAAACACTGAAGCTTTCTTT,CASSWVGQGQNTEAFF